This T cell receptor beta chain is from a study of prognosis after radiotherapy for stage I lung cancer. About the research overall: With some 13 men and over five women, the cohort's median age was nearly 75 years, range about 53–95. With a biologically effective dose of at least 100 Gy, radiotherapy took the form of SBRT split into 3 to 5 fractions. The study, taken as a whole, reports: A drop in unique TCR clone counts was seen after stereotactic body radiation therapy, median about 10,000 versus 6,900. Reports indicated that TRBV and TRBJ gene usage differed between patients with and without metastases, including differences in 8 to 10 V and a couple of J genes after SBRT.

CDR3 of TCR beta was amplified from genomic DNA via a two-round multiplex PCR. For every TRBV and TRBJ gene, a specific primer was used in first-round PCR. One entry per CDR3 protein results from TCRdb running MiXCR on the multiplex PCR reads. The data hold around 21,000 distinct CDR3 sequences, with about 50% observed a single time. This clonotype was observed many times. Its matching antigen is unknown. The sequencing used PBMCs, collected before or after stereotactic body radiation therapy (not recorded which). This receptor was taken from a donor over 45 with non-small cell lung cancer.

The CDR3 is CASSSTGDGGEQYF. The CDR3 DNA follows: TGCGCCAGCAGCTCGACAGGGGACGGAGGCGAGCAGTACTTC. This sequence joins TRBV5-1 and TRBJ2-7; 8 positions match TRBD1. The CDR3 runs 14 residues. Per germline, CDR1 SGHRS and CDR2 YFSETQ. V lost 3 bases and J lost 6; bases outside the gene matches: 8. Looking up the rest from reference TRBV5-1 and TRBJ2-7 gives the full variable domain: KAGVTQTPRYLIKTRGQQVTLSCSPISGHRSVSWYQQTPGQGLQFLFEYFSETQRNKGNFPGRFSGRQFSNSRSEMNVSTLELGDSALYLCASSSTGDGGEQYFGPGTRLTVT.